The rows below give T cell receptor beta chains drawn from one sample of a study of beta chain features in type 1 diabetes. Using immunoSEQ multiplex PCR, the repertoire was profiled, and TCRdb retains in-frame clones only, with some absent. This table holds approximately 250,000 clones, 11% found once. The sample consisted of naive CD4+ T cells from blood. The receptors were gathered from a man younger than 40 with type 1 diabetes. The conserved cysteine and the conserved F or W are not part of the CDR3 here. Each record gives: V gene, J gene, CDR3 protein.

V: TRBV4-1; J: TRBJ2-4; CDR3: ASSPRQVTGGVQY
V: TRBV7-2; J: TRBJ1-2; CDR3: ASSLRQGDGYT
V: TRBV5-4; J: TRBJ2-5; CDR3: ASSLAQGQETQY
V: TRBV28; J: TRBJ1-1; CDR3: ASSLTGQSNTEAF
V: TRBV18; J: TRBJ2-5; CDR3: ASSRNRGNLETQY
V: TRBV7-2; J: TRBJ2-4; CDR3: ASSLGRGSLSIQY
V: TRBV18; J: TRBJ2-2; CDR3: ASSRTSGKNTGELF
V: TRBV4-2; J: TRBJ2-3; CDR3: ASSQGGPHTDTQY
V: TRBV7-2; J: TRBJ1-5; CDR3: ASSLEQQQPQH
V: TRBV7-2; J: TRBJ2-2; CDR3: ASSFYSGQNTGELF
V: TRBV4-3; J: TRBJ1-2; CDR3: ASSQHPGHRGYT
V: TRBV6-1; J: TRBJ2-5; CDR3: ASSGTGRGTQY
V: TRBV29-1; J: TRBJ1-1; CDR3: SAVNRVNTEAF
V: TRBV30; J: TRBJ1-6; CDR3: AWQQVENSPLH
V: TRBV7-2; J: TRBJ2-3; CDR3: ASRKTSTDTQY
V: TRBV2; J: TRBJ1-1; CDR3: ASRAIGAEAF
V: TRBV25-1; J: TRBJ2-3; CDR3: ASSGQKLAGDTDTQY
V: TRBV28; J: TRBJ2-7; CDR3: ASSFFYEQY
V: TRBV4-1; J: TRBJ2-1; CDR3: ASSLTNPEGYINPYNEQF
V: TRBV7-2; J: TRBJ2-5; CDR3: ASSPRTRSQETQY
V: TRBV6-5; J: TRBJ2-1; CDR3: ASSSRLPYNEQF
V: TRBV29-1; J: TRBJ1-1; CDR3: SVEDSGTARGFTEAF
V: TRBV6-1; J: TRBJ2-7; CDR3: ASSEAGGSEQY
V: TRBV7-2; J: TRBJ1-4; CDR3: ASTRDRGSEKLF
V: TRBV7-2; J: TRBJ1-5; CDR3: ATLRRPGVAQH
V: TRBV21-1; J: TRBJ2-1; CDR3: ASSSRGRDRVDNEQF
V: TRBV4-1; J: TRBJ2-7; CDR3: ASSRDSSYEQY